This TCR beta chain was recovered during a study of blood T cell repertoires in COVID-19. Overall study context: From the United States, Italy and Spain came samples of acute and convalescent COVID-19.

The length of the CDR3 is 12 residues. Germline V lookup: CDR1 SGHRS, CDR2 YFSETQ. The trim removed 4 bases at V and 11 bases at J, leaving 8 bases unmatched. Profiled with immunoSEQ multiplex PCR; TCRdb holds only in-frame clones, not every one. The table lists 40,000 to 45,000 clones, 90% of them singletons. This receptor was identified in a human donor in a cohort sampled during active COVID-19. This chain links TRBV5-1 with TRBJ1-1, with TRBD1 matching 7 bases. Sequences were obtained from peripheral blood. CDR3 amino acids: CASSATGFGAFF. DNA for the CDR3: TGCGCCAGCAGCGCGACAGGGTTCGGCGCTTTCTTT.